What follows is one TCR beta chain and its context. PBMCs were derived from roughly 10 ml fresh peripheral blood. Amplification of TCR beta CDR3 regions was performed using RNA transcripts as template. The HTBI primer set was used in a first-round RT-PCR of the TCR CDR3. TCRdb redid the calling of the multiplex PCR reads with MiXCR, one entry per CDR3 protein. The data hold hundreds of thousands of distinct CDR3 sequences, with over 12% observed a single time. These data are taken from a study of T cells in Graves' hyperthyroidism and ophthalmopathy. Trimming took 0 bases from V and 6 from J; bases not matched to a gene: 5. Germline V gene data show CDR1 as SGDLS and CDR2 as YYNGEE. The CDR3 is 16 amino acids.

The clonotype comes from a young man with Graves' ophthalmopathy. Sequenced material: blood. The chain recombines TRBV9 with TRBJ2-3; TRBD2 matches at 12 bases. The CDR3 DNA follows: TGTGCCAGCAGCGTAGGGCTAGCGGGGGGGCGGGATACGCAGTATTTT. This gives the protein CASSVGLAGGRDTQYF.